Each of the 17 T cell receptor beta chains below was sequenced from the same sample in a study of a mutant IDH1 vaccine in newly diagnosed glioma. No antigens are known for them. This table comes from immunoSEQ multiplex PCR, and its TCRdb copy is limited to in-frame clones, with some not included. This table has roughly 32,000 clones, 85% to 90% appearing once. Time point indicated: week 47, end of study. Each vaccine dose was 300 ug of mutant IDH1 20-mer peptide, with topical imiquimod. This specimen consisted of PBMCs, obtained from a glioma patient whose treatment included an IDH1 peptide vaccine. The source is a woman in her twenties or thirties with glioma.

V is TRBV7-6 and J is TRBJ1-1; TRBD1 is a possible D gene (5 bases). The germline gives CDR1 SGHVS, CDR2 FNYEAQ. This CDR3 has 15 residues. Trimming left V 5 bases short and J 0 bases short, with 13 bases between. DNA of the CDR3: TGTGCCAGCAGCGCCCGGGGGGTGCTGAACACTGAAGCTTTCTTT. It specifies CASSARGVLNTEAFF.

The genes are TRBV5-8 and TRBJ1-2, with 8 nucleotides matching TRBD1. V lost 3 bases, J lost 10 bases, and 8 bases stayed unmatched. CDR3 length: 13 residues. The germline V gene encodes CDR1 SGHTS and CDR2 YDEGEE. The CDR3 loop is CASSSDREFVYTF. Here the CDR3 DNA reads TGTGCCAGCAGCTCGGACAGGGAGTTCGTCTACACCTTC.

The chain couples TRBV5-4 to TRBJ1-2; 7 nucleotides align to TRBD1. The CDR3 spans 15 residues. Germline V gives CDR1 SGHNT, CDR2 YYREEE (reference sequence). With 4 bases clipped from V and 3 bases from J, the junction kept 9 bases outside the gene matches. CDR3 bases: TGTGCCAGCAGCAAAACAGGGGCCGAGGACTATGGCTACACCTTC. This gives the protein CASSKTGAEDYGYTF.

V is TRBV7-9 and J is TRBJ2-1, with D possibly called TRBD1 or TRBD2 (6 bases each). Germline CDR1 SEHNR, CDR2 FQNEAQ (reference sequence). Trimming removed 6 bases at V and 5 bases at J, with 23 bases between. The CDR3 has 17 amino acids. The CDR3 DNA reads TGTGCCAGCAGAGGGGGAGCGGGCCTCATTCTGAACAATGAGCAGTTCTTC. It translates to CASRGGAGLILNNEQFF.

V is TRBV4-2 and J is TRBJ2-2, with TRBD1 matching over 11 bases. Germline loops: CDR1 LGHNA, CDR2 YNFKEQ. With 1 base clipped from V and 6 bases from J, the junction kept 7 bases outside the gene matches. The CDR3 runs 17 residues. CDR3 sequence reads: CASSQGWDRGFPGELFF. CDR3 sequence (DNA): TGTGCCAGCAGCCAAGGATGGGACAGGGGGTTCCCCGGGGAGCTGTTTTTT.

The genes are TRBV2 and TRBJ1-1; D not certain. Germline lookup yields CDR1 SNHLY and CDR2 FYNNEI. The germline V and J ends were trimmed by 3 bases and 4 bases, with 9 bases remaining between them. The CDR3 is made up of 13 amino acids. In nucleotides, the CDR3 is TGTGCCAGCAGTGACCCCCCGGGCACTGAAGCTTTCTTT. It specifies CASSDPPGTEAFF.

In its sample, this clone was seen a few times. This chain links TRBV5-1 with TRBJ2-2, with 8 bases fitting TRBD1. CDR1 and CDR2 from the germline V gene are SGHRS and YFSETQ. There are 15 residues in the CDR3. V lost 4 bases and J lost 6; bases outside the gene matches: 8. The CDR3 region has the DNA TGCGCCAGCAGCGAAAGAGGACAGGGTGCCGGGGAGCTGTTTTTT. It encodes CASSERGQGAGELFF. Variable domain in full (rest from reference TRBV5-1 and TRBJ2-2): KAGVTQTPRYLIKTRGQQVTLSCSPISGHRSVSWYQQTPGQGLQFLFEYFSETQRNKGNFPGRFSGRQFSNSRSEMNVSTLELGDSALYLCASSERGQGAGELFFGEGSRLTVL.

This clone was detected once. The chain has TRBV7-2 and TRBJ2-3; a possible D gene is TRBD2 (5 bases). Looked up from germline, CDR1 is SGHTA and CDR2 is FQGNSA. CDR3 size: 14 residues. Trimming removed 5 bases from V and 2 bases from J, with 11 bases in between. The CDR3 loop is CASSPGLFTDTQYF. CDR3 DNA: TGTGCCAGCAGCCCCGGACTGTTCACAGATACGCAGTATTTT.

In this sample, this clone turned up once. The chain employs TRBV5-4 and TRBJ1-1; D not resolved. CDR3 size: 16 residues. Germline lookup yields CDR1 SGHNT and CDR2 YYREEE (reference sequence). The V end lost 2 bases, the J end lost 3 bases, and 17 bases lay between the germline ends. CDR3: CASSFAHGLGDTEAFF. The CDR3 DNA is TGTGCCAGCAGCTTCGCACACGGGCTTGGCGACACTGAAGCTTTCTTT.

The V and J genes are TRBV6-5 and TRBJ1-1; no reliable D call. With 0 bases removed from V and 1 base from J, the gap between germline ends came to 6 bases. This CDR3 spans 14 amino acids. Germline lookup yields CDR1 MNHEY and CDR2 SVGAGI. The chain's CDR3 is CASSYSNQNTEAFF. The CDR3 DNA reads TGTGCCAGCAGTTACTCGAACCAGAACACTGAAGCTTTCTTT.

The chain joins TRBV7-2 to TRBJ2-1; D is ambiguous. The CDR3 consists of 12 residues. The germline V gene has CDR1 SGHTA and CDR2 FQGNSA. Trimming took off 5 bases at V and 5 bases at J, with 7 bases between the two ends. CDR3 in DNA: TGTGCCAGCAGCCCCCTAAACAATGAGCAGTTCTTC. Protein sequence: CASSPLNNEQFF.

The chain links TRBV19 to TRBJ1-2, with 10 bases lining up with TRBD1. With 4 bases clipped from V and 1 base from J, the junction kept 6 bases outside the gene matches. This CDR3 has 16 amino acids. Germline loops: CDR1 LNHDA, CDR2 SQIVND (reference sequence). CDR3 sequence: CASSRGQGPLNYGYTF. CDR3 in DNA: TGTGCCAGTAGTAGGGGACAGGGGCCCCTTAACTATGGCTACACCTTC.

The count of this clone is one. V and J are TRBV5-1 and TRBJ2-6, with D maybe TRBD2 (8 bases). This CDR3 is 17 amino acids long. V shed 4 bases and J shed 3 bases, with 17 bases lying between them. Germline values: CDR1 SGHRS, CDR2 YFSETQ. The CDR3 protein is CASSPGGGVGGANVLTF. The CDR3 DNA reads TGCGCCAGCAGCCCGGGAGGGGGCGTGGGTGGGGCCAACGTCCTGACTTTC.

The chain uses TRBV5-4 and TRBJ2-6; 8 bases line up with TRBD1. The length of the CDR3 is 18 residues. Looked up from germline, CDR1 is SGHNT and CDR2 is YYREEE (reference sequence). The trim removed 0 bases at V and 4 bases at J, leaving 9 bases unmatched. The CDR3 region has the DNA TGTGCCAGCAGCTTGGAGGGCAGGGGGCGCACCGGGGCCAACGTCCTGACTTTC. It encodes CASSLEGRGRTGANVLTF.

J is TRBJ1-4 and V is TRBV4-1, with D maybe TRBD1 (5 bases). Germline CDR1 reads MGHRA; CDR2 reads YSYEKL. This CDR3 comprises 16 residues. Trimming left V 1 base short and J 4 bases short, with 13 bases between. CDR3 loop: CASSQGVRQSNEKLFF. The CDR3 coding sequence is TGCGCCAGCAGCCAAGGGGTGAGACAGAGTAATGAAAAACTGTTTTTT.

This rearrangement joins TRBV7-2 to TRBJ1-2; D perhaps matches TRBD1 (5 bases). V lost 1 base and J lost 1, with 10 bases in between. The CDR3 consists of 15 residues. From germline, CDR1 is SGHTA and CDR2 FQGNSA. CDR3 protein: CASSLGGGGNYGYTF. The CDR3 DNA sequence: TGTGCCAGCAGCTTAGGGGGCGGGGGTAACTATGGCTACACCTTC.

The V gene is TRBV4-2, the J gene TRBJ1-2; D is possibly TRBD1 (5 bases). Germline V gene lookup returns CDR1 LGHNA and CDR2 YNFKEQ. The V end lost 0 bases, the J end lost 8 bases, and 10 bases lay between the germline ends. CDR3 length: 13 residues. CDR3 DNA: TGTGCCAGCAGCCAAGAAACAGGACGGGGCTACACCTTC. Translated, it gives CASSQETGRGYTF.